This record looks at one T cell receptor beta chain sequence and its context. As yet, its antigen is unknown. Germline and junction disagree at one end, which may indicate a read error. From germline, CDR1 is MGHRA and CDR2 YSYEKL. This CDR3 is 16 amino acids long. RNA was extracted from bulk tissue without any cell sorting. TCRbeta libraries were built with three rounds of nested PCR, modified from ARM-PCR. Each CDR3 protein is one row after TCRdb ran MiXCR on the multiplex PCR reads. This table holds 68,000 or so distinct CDR3 sequences, just under 60% found once. This sample stems from a study of tumor and adjacent non-tumor tissue in lung cancer. In the study overall: Histology: around twelve adenocarcinoma, a couple of squamous cell carcinoma, 1 small cell lung cancer. The patients, 10 men and a handful of women, were about 30 to 76 with stage I to III disease. Each sample yielded around 4.2 million productive TCRbeta reads on average.

Study observations and caveats: In normal lung, the top 100 clones were significantly more dominant than in tumor.

Sequenced input: lung tumor tissue. This TCR was sampled from a man aged 50-60 years with non-small cell lung cancer. The chain combines TRBV4-1 with TRBJ1-5, with TRBD1 identical over 9 bases. The CDR3 is CASSQGQGGRVQLQHF. The CDR3 bases are TGCGCCAGCAGCCAAGGACAGGGGGGCAGGGTTCAGCTCCAGCATTTT.